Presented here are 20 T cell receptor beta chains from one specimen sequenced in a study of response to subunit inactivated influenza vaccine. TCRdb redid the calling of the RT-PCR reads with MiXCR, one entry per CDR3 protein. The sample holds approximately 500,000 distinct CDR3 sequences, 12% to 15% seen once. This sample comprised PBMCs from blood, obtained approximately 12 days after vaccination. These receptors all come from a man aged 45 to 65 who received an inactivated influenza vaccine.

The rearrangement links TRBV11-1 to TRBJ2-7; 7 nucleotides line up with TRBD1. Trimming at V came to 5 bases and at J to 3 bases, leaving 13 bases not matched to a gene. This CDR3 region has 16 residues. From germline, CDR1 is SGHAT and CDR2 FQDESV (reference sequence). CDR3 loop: CASSPMTGNRDYEQYF. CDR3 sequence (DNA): TGTGCCAGCAGCCCTATGACAGGGAATAGGGACTACGAGCAGTACTTC.

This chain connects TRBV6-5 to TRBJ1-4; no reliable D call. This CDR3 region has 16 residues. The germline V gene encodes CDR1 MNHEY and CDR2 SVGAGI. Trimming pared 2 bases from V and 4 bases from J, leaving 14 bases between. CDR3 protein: CASSYGVHGLNEKLFF. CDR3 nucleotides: TGTGCCAGCAGTTACGGGGTACACGGCCTTAATGAAAAACTGTTTTTT.

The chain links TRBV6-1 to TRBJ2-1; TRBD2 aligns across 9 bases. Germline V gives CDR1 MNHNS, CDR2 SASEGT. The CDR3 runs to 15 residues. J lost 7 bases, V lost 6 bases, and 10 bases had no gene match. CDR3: CASRTKRLAGNEQFF. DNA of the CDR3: TGTGCCAGCAGAACAAAAAGGCTAGCGGGGAATGAGCAGTTCTTC.

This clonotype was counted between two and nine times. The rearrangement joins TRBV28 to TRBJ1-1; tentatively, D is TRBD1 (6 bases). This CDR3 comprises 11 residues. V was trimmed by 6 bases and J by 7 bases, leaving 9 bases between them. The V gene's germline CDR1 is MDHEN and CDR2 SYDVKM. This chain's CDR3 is CASRIQGEAFF. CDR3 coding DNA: TGTGCCAGCAGAATACAGGGTGAAGCTTTCTTT.

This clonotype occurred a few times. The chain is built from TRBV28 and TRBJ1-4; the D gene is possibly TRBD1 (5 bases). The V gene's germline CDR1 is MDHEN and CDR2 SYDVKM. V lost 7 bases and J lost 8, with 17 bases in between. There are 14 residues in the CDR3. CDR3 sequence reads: CASTPGAIGEKLFF. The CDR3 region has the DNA TGTGCCAGCACCCCCGGGGCGATAGGGGAAAAACTGTTTTTT.

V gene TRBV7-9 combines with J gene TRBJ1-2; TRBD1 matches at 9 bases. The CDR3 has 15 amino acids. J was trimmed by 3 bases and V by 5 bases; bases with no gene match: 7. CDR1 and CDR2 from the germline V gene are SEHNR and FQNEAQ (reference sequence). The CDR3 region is CASSHTRTGDYGYTF. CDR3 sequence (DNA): TGTGCCAGCAGCCATACAAGGACAGGGGACTATGGCTACACCTTC.

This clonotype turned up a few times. The CDR3 nucleotides read TGTGCCAGCAGTGACTGGGGAGAGACCCAGTACTTC. Translating it yields CASSDWGETQYF. The rearrangement links TRBV2 to TRBJ2-5; D gene unclear. The CDR3 totals 12 residues. Germline V gene data show CDR1 as SNHLY and CDR2 as FYNNEI. The V gene lost 3 bases and the J gene lost 4 bases, with 6 bases spanning the gap.

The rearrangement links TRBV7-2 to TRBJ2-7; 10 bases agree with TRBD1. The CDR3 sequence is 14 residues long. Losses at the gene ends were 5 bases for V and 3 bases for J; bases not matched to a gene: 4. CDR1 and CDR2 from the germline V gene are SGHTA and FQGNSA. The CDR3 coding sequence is TGTGCCAGCAGCCGCGGGACAGGGGTCTACGAGCAGTACTTC. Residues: CASSRGTGVYEQYF.

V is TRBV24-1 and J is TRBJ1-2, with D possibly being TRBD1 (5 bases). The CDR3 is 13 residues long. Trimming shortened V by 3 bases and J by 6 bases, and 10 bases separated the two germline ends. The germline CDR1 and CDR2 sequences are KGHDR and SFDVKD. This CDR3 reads CATSDVRDHGYTF. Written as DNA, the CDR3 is TGTGCCACCAGTGATGTCCGGGACCATGGCTACACCTTC.

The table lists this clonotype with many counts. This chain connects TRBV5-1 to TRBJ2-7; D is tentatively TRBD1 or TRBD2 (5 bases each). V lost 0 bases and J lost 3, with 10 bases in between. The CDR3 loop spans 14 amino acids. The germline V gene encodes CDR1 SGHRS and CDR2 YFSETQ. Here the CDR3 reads CASSLGDGIYEQYF. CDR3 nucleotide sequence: TGCGCCAGCAGCTTGGGGGACGGAATCTACGAGCAGTACTTC.

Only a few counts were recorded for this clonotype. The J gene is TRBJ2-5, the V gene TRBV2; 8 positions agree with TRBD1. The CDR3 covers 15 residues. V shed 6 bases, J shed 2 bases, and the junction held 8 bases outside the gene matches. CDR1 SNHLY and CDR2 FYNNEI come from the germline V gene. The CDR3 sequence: CASRGDRGPQETQYF. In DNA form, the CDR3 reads TGTGCCAGCAGGGGAGACAGGGGACCACAAGAGACCCAGTACTTC.

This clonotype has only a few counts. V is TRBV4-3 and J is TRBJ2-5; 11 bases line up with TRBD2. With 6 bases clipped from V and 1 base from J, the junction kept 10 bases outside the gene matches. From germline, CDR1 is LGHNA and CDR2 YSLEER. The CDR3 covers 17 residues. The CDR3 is CASSSTGTSGTQETQYF. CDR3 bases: TGCGCCAGCAGTTCTACCGGGACTAGCGGAACCCAAGAGACCCAGTACTTC.

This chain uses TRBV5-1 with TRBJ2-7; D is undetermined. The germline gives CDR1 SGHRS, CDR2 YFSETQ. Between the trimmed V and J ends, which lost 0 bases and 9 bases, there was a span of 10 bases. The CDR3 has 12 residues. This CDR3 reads CASSLEGTAQYF. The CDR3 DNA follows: TGCGCCAGCAGCTTGGAGGGCACGGCGCAGTACTTC.

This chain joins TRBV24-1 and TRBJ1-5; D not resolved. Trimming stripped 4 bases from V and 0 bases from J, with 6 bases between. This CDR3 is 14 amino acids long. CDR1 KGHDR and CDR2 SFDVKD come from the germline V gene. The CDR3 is CATSEPFSNQPQHF. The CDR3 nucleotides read TGTGCCACCAGTGAACCTTTTAGCAATCAGCCCCAGCATTTT.

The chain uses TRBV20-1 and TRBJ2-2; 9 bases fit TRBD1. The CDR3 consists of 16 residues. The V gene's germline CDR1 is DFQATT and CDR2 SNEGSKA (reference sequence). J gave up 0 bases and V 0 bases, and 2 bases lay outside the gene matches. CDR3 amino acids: CSARDWTGANTGELFF. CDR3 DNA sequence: TGCAGTGCTAGAGACTGGACAGGGGCGAACACCGGGGAGCTGTTTTTT.

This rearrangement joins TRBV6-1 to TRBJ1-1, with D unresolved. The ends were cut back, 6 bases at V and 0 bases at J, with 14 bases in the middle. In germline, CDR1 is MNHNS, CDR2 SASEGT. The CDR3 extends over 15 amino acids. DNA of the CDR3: TGTGCCAGCAGCACCTCTTGGGAGATGAACACTGAAGCTTTCTTT. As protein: CASSTSWEMNTEAFF.

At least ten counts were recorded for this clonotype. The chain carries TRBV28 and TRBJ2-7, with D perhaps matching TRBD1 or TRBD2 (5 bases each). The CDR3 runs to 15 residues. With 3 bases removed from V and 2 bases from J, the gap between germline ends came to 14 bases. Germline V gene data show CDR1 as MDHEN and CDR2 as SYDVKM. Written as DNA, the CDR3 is TGTGCCAGCAGTTTGGGGACGGTAGCCGCCTACGAGCAGTACTTC. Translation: CASSLGTVAAYEQYF. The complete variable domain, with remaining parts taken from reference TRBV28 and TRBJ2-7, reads DVKVTQSSRYLVKRTGEKVFLECVQDMDHENMFWYRQDPGLGLRLIYFSYDVKMKEKGDIPEGYSVSREKKERFSLILESASTNQTSMYLCASSLGTVAAYEQYFGPGTRLTVT.

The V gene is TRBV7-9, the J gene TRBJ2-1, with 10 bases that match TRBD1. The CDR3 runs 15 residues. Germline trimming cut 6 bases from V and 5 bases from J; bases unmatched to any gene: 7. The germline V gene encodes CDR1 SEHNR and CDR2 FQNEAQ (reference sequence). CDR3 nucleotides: TGTGCCAGCAGAAAGACAGGGGGCAGCCACAATGAGCAGTTCTTC. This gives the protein CASRKTGGSHNEQFF.

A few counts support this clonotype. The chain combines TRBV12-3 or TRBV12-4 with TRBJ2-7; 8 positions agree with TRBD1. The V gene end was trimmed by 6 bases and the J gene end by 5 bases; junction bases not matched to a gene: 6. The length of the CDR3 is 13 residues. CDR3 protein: CASSLLRGHEQYF. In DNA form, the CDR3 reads TGTGCCAGCAGCCTTCTCAGGGGGCACGAGCAGTACTTC.

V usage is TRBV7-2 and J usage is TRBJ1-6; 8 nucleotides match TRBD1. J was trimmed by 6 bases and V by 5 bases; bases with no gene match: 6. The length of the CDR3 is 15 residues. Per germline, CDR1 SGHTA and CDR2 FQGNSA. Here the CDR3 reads CASSQTGVVNSPLHF. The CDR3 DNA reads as TGTGCCAGCAGCCAGACAGGGGTAGTTAATTCACCCCTCCACTTT.